This T cell receptor (beta chain) was sequenced in a study of blood T cell repertoires in COVID-19. Study context: In each case, the material was cDNA or gDNA derived from T cells, B-cell-depleted T cells, or PBMCs.

The age range of participants was roughly 18 to 90 years, with residence in some 25 US areas. Authors' analysis steps: Amplification from reference gene primers served as the basis for estimated nucleated cell counts. Only in-frame clones appear in the TCRdb table, and some are missing; sequencing was by immunoSEQ multiplex PCR. V and J calls and clone size come straight from that table; D and trimming were deduced from the DNA. The sample lists 300,000 or so clones, 80% to 90% occurring once. Trimming took 6 bases from V and 2 from J; bases not matched to a gene: 7. From germline, CDR1 is LNHDA and CDR2 SQIVND (reference sequence). This CDR3 is 15 amino acids long.

The chain couples TRBV19 to TRBJ1-5, with TRBD1 identical over 7 bases. This receptor was obtained from a woman in her thirties or forties with acute COVID-19. The sample taken for sequencing was PBMCs or T cells enriched from blood (not recorded which). CDR3 in amino acids: CASREQGSGNQPQHF. The CDR3, as DNA: TGTGCCAGTAGGGAACAGGGGAGTGGCAATCAGCCCCAGCATTTT.